The 30 T cell receptor beta chains below come from one sample, sequenced in a study of Graves' ophthalmopathy and Graves' hyperthyroidism. RNA transcripts provided the template for amplifying TCR beta CDR3 regions. After a first-round RT-PCR with HTBI primers, a second-round multiplex PCR was run. TCRdb used MiXCR to reprocess the multiplex PCR reads, holding one entry per CDR3 protein. The profile covers 1 million to 1.3 million distinct CDR3 sequences, with around a third appearing a single time and over 8.5% taken by the ten largest. The specimen sequenced was peripheral blood or thyroid tissue (not recorded which). The receptors here all came from an adult man with Graves' hyperthyroidism.

The chain combines TRBV14 with TRBJ2-7; D is ambiguous. Germline V gene sequence: CDR1 SGHDN, CDR2 FVKESK. The CDR3 spans 15 residues. Trimming took off 0 bases at V and 6 bases at J, with 15 bases between the two ends. CDR3 nucleotides: TGTGCCAGCAGCCAAGATGCCGGAAGGTTTAGCGAGCAGTACTTC. This gives the protein CASSQDAGRFSEQYF.

This clonotype has at least ten counts. The CDR3 nucleotides are TGTGCCAGCAGTTACGGGGGGGCGCGGGGGAATTCACCCCTCCACTTT. It translates to CASSYGGARGNSPLHF. The chain carries TRBV6-5 and TRBJ1-6; maybe TRBD1 (6 bases). The V gene's germline CDR1 is MNHEY and CDR2 SVGAGI. The ends were cut back, 2 bases at V and 7 bases at J, with 15 bases in the middle. The CDR3 has 16 residues.

V is TRBV7-9 and J is TRBJ2-5; 15 nucleotides agree with TRBD2. Germline V gene lookup returns CDR1 SEHNR and CDR2 FQNEAQ (reference sequence). V dropped 7 bases and J dropped 5; count of bases not matched to a gene: 5. CDR3 size: 15 residues. CDR3 in amino acids: CASTSGLAGGETQYF. DNA of the CDR3: TGTGCCAGCACCTCGGGACTAGCGGGGGGTGAGACCCAGTACTTC.

Only a few counts were recorded for this clonotype. The CDR3 DNA reads as TGCGCCAGCAGTGAGACAAACAGGGGTTATAATTCACCCCTCCACTTT. Translated: CASSETNRGYNSPLHF. V gene TRBV10-2 combines with J gene TRBJ1-6, with TRBD1 matching over 7 bases. Trimming cost V 2 bases and J 4 bases; bases outside gene matches: 5. Germline loops: CDR1 WSHSY, CDR2 SAAADI. The CDR3 length is 16 residues.

The sample holds many counts of this clonotype. This chain connects TRBV9 to TRBJ2-7; D is unclear. CDR1 SGDLS and CDR2 YYNGEE come from the germline V gene. The CDR3 extends over 14 amino acids. Trimming cost V 0 bases and J 1 base, with 8 bases left between them. The DNA for the CDR3 is TGTGCCAGCAGCGTAGGAGCCAGATCCTACGAGCAGTACTTC. This gives the protein CASSVGARSYEQYF.

On this clonotype: One end of the junction fails to match germline, which may point to a read error. This rearrangement joins TRBV5-1 to TRBJ1-2; TRBD1 is a possible D gene (6 bases). The length of the CDR3 is 14 residues. In germline, CDR1 is SGHRS, CDR2 YFSETQ. CDR3 loop: CASSQDRAGVGFTF. In DNA, the CDR3 is TGCGCCAGCAGCCAAGATAGGGCAGGGGTTGGCTTCACCTTC.

Concerning this clonotype: A single base separates this from a much larger clone, so it may be a read error. The rearrangement joins TRBV12-3 or TRBV12-4 to TRBJ2-7, with D possibly TRBD2 on 6 matching bases. The CDR3 sequence is 13 residues long. This chain's CDR3 is CASILATRSEQYF. CDR3 DNA: TGTGCCAGCATTTTAGCGACTAGAAGCGAGCAGTACTTC.

This clonotype was seen ten or more times. The rearrangement uses TRBV19 and TRBJ1-4, with 8 bases that match TRBD1. CDR1 and CDR2 from the germline V gene are LNHDA and SQIVND (reference sequence). This CDR3 comprises 13 residues. J was trimmed by 7 bases and V by 8 bases; bases with no gene match: 6. CDR3 amino acids: CASRTGNGEKLFF. Here the CDR3 DNA reads TGTGCCAGTCGGACAGGGAACGGTGAAAAACTGTTTTTT.

There are a few counts of this clonotype. This chain connects TRBV7-2 to TRBJ2-7; D possibly uses TRBD1 or TRBD2 (6 bases each). The germline gives CDR1 SGHTA, CDR2 FQGNSA. V shed 2 bases and J shed 0 bases, with 17 bases lying between them. CDR3 length equals 17 residues. CDR3 bases: TGTGCCAGCAGCTTATTGGGTGGAGGGGGGAGCTCCTACGAGCAGTACTTC. Its protein is CASSLLGGGGSSYEQYF. The full variable domain, completed using reference TRBV7-2 and TRBJ2-7, is GAGVSQSPSNKVTEKGKDVELRCDPISGHTALYWYRQSLGQGLEFLIYFQGNSAPDKSGLPSDRFSAERTGGSVSTLTIQRTQQEDSAVYLCASSLLGGGGSSYEQYFGPGTRLTVT.

This clonotype was recorded many times. The chain employs TRBV12-3 or TRBV12-4 and TRBJ1-4; D gene unclear. This CDR3 is 13 amino acids long. Trimming removed 4 bases from V and 4 bases from J, with 7 bases in between. CDR3 protein: CASSWPHNEKLFF. The CDR3 region has the DNA TGTGCCAGCAGTTGGCCACATAATGAAAAACTGTTTTTT.

This clonotype was seen many times. The V call is TRBV7-9, the J call TRBJ1-1; TRBD1 aligns across 7 bases. This CDR3 is built from 17 residues. From germline, CDR1 is SEHNR and CDR2 FQNEAQ (reference sequence). With 5 bases clipped from V and 0 bases from J, the junction kept 12 bases outside the gene matches. CDR3 sequence (DNA): TGTGCCAGCAGCACTAGACAGGGCGCCCCTATGAACACTGAAGCTTTCTTT. Residues: CASSTRQGAPMNTEAFF.

This clonotype was detected ten times or more. The rearrangement joins TRBV2 to TRBJ1-2; D gene uncertain. V was shortened by 2 bases and J by 1 base, with 14 bases between the two germline ends. The CDR3 is 16 residues long. CDR1 is SNHLY, CDR2 FYNNEI, per germline. In DNA form, the CDR3 reads TGTGCCAGCAGTGAAACCCCAGTAATATATAACTATGGCTACACCTTC. Translation gives CASSETPVIYNYGYTF.

This clonotype was seen more than once but under ten times. The chain combines TRBV27 with TRBJ2-7; 8 bases are a match to TRBD1. Losses at the gene ends were 6 bases for V and 0 bases for J; bases not matched to a gene: 4. There are 14 residues in the CDR3. Germline V CDR1 and CDR2: MNHEY, SMNVEV (reference sequence). The DNA of the CDR3 is TGTGCCAGCAGGGCGGACAGGGCCTCCTACGAGCAGTACTTC. It is translated as CASRADRASYEQYF.

This clonotype was seen many times. V gene TRBV2 combines with J gene TRBJ1-2; D remains ambiguous. The CDR3 sequence is 14 residues long. Trimming cost V 3 bases and J 5 bases, with 13 bases left between them. Germline V gene data show CDR1 as SNHLY and CDR2 as FYNNEI. The CDR3: CASSDESAQYGYTF. CDR3 coding DNA: TGTGCCAGCAGTGACGAGAGCGCACAGTATGGCTACACCTTC.

The chain recombines TRBV7-9 with TRBJ1-6; 10 bases line up with TRBD1. Germline V gene lookup returns CDR1 SEHNR and CDR2 FQNEAQ (reference sequence). The ends lost 6 bases at V and 8 bases at J; junction bases unmatched: 10. CDR3 length: 16 amino acids. DNA for the CDR3: TGTGCCAGCAGTACGGGGCTCGGGACAGGGGATTCACCCCTCCACTTT. It encodes CASSTGLGTGDSPLHF.

Regarding this clonotype: The junction and the germline gene differ at one end; a read error may be behind it. The chain employs TRBV12-3 or TRBV12-4 and TRBJ2-5; tentative D call: TRBD2 (7 bases). This CDR3 spans 15 amino acids. CDR3 DNA: TGTGCCACCAGTTTTCGGGGGGCAGCAGGAGAGACCCAGTACTTC. Protein sequence: CATSFRGAAGETQYF.

The gene calls are TRBV25-1 and TRBJ2-7; D perhaps matches TRBD2 (6 bases). CDR1 MGHDK and CDR2 SYGVNS come from the germline V gene. V lost 5 bases to trimming and J lost 4 bases, with 18 bases between them. This CDR3 region has 15 residues. Here the CDR3 DNA reads TGTGCCAGCAGTTTGGCGGGGTCCGTCCAATACGAGCAGTACTTC. It specifies CASSLAGSVQYEQYF.

This clonotype was observed at least ten times. This chain links TRBV13 with TRBJ2-7; 9 nucleotides line up with TRBD1. CDR1 is PRHDT and CDR2 is FYEKMQ in the germline V gene (reference sequence). Trimming cost V 5 bases and J 5 bases; bases outside gene matches: 10. The CDR3 totals 15 residues. CDR3 nucleotides: TGTGCCAGCAGCCCGGAGGGACAGGGTCGCCACGAGCAGTACTTC. Translating it yields CASSPEGQGRHEQYF.

This clonotype was seen many times. The V and J genes are TRBV7-8 and TRBJ2-7; 8 bases fit TRBD1. Losses at the gene ends were 5 bases for V and 2 bases for J; bases not matched to a gene: 8. The V gene's germline CDR1 is SGHVS and CDR2 FQNEAQ. This CDR3 region has 15 residues. CDR3 in amino acids: CASSRSGTGAYEQYF. The DNA for the CDR3 is TGTGCCAGCAGCAGGTCCGGGACAGGAGCCTACGAGCAGTACTTC.

The chain recombines TRBV7-4 with TRBJ1-1, with D perhaps matching TRBD1 (5 bases). CDR1 and CDR2 from the germline V gene are SGHVT and SQSDAQ. The CDR3 covers 12 residues. The ends were cut back, 5 bases at V and 14 bases at J, with 18 bases in the middle. CDR3 region: CASSSPGSENFF. For the CDR3, the DNA is TGTGCCAGCAGCAGCCCAGGGTCCGAGAACTTCTTT.

This clonotype has at least ten counts. V and J are TRBV20-1 and TRBJ1-1; the D gene is possibly TRBD1 (6 bases). Per the germline V gene, CDR1 is DFQATT and CDR2 is SNEGSKA (reference sequence). Deletions cut 5 bases from V and 0 bases from J, with 13 bases between. The CDR3 contains 14 residues. The CDR3 region is CSAPWTAMNTEAFF. CDR3 nucleotides: TGCAGTGCTCCCTGGACAGCCATGAACACTGAAGCTTTCTTT.

The V and J genes are TRBV20-1 and TRBJ2-7; perhaps TRBD2 as D (5 bases). Germline V gene sequence: CDR1 DFQATT, CDR2 SNEGSKA (reference sequence). CDR3 length equals 15 residues. With 5 bases removed from V and 2 bases from J, the gap between germline ends came to 19 bases. CDR3 protein: CSAHRSRGYPYEQYF. CDR3 DNA: TGCAGTGCTCATCGCAGCCGGGGATACCCCTACGAGCAGTACTTC.

The V and J genes are TRBV19 and TRBJ2-2; TRBD2 matches at 15 bases. The V segment lost 5 bases and the J segment 3 bases; nucleotides outside the gene matches: 7. The CDR3 is 18 residues long. CDR1 LNHDA and CDR2 SQIVND come from the germline V gene (reference sequence). For the CDR3, the DNA is TGTGCCAGTAGTCTCGGGACTAGCGGGGGGACCTACACCGGGGAGCTGTTTTTT. Encoded protein: CASSLGTSGGTYTGELFF.

This clonotype showed up many times. This chain connects TRBV19 to TRBJ2-6; 9 nucleotides line up with TRBD1. This CDR3 has 18 amino acids. V was clipped by 6 bases and J by 0 bases; unmatched bases: 9. CDR1 is LNHDA, CDR2 SQIVND, per germline (reference sequence). Here the CDR3 reads CASRPLDRGSSGANVLTF. The CDR3 region has the DNA TGTGCCAGTAGACCCTTGGACAGGGGATCCTCTGGGGCCAACGTCCTGACTTTC.

Comment on this clonotype: This may be a read error: a much more frequent sequence differs by one nucleotide. Because it lacks the conserved phenylalanine or tryptophan at the end, this CDR3 is likely a read error. The chain is built from TRBV12-3 or TRBV12-4 and TRBJ2-2; D uncertain. Between the trimmed V and J ends, which lost 5 bases and 9 bases, there was a span of 10 bases. The CDR3 has 12 residues. CDR3: CASSPPGRELFL. The CDR3 bases are TGTGCCAGCAGTCCGCCTGGCAGGGAGCTGTTTCTT.

This chain links TRBV10-3 with TRBJ1-1; D is possibly TRBD1 (5 bases). Deletions cut 6 bases from V and 7 bases from J, with 24 bases between. This CDR3 is 16 amino acids long. The germline V gene has CDR1 ENHRY and CDR2 SYGVKD. The CDR3 reads CAIRNKREGVALEAFF. As DNA, the CDR3 is TGTGCCATCAGAAACAAAAGGGAAGGGGTGGCCCTTGAAGCTTTCTTT.

The chain recombines TRBV7-2 with TRBJ2-3; no definite D call. CDR1 is SGHTA and CDR2 is FQGNSA in the germline V gene. Trimming took 2 bases from V and 2 from J, leaving 8 bases between them. The CDR3 is made up of 14 amino acids. The CDR3 is CASSLRPSTDTQYF. The CDR3 DNA reads as TGTGCCAGCAGCTTACGTCCATCCACAGATACGCAGTATTTT.

Regarding this clonotype: A much larger clone differs from this one at a single base, so this may be a read error. The rearrangement joins TRBV2 to TRBJ1-5; no firm D call. The CDR3 runs to 12 residues. Germline assignment: CDR1 SNHLY and CDR2 FYNNEI. CDR3 DNA: TGTGCCAGCAGTGATTTGACTCAGTCCCAGCATTTT. Encoded protein: CASSDLTQSQHF.

The chain has TRBV11-2 and TRBJ1-2, with a possible D match to TRBD1 (5 bases). From germline, CDR1 is SGHAT and CDR2 FQNNGV. V lost 3 bases and J 2 bases, leaving 16 bases between the germline ends. The CDR3 loop spans 16 amino acids. CDR3 sequence reads: CASSFDSAVGNYGYTF. CDR3 in DNA: TGTGCCAGCAGCTTTGACAGTGCGGTCGGCAACTATGGCTACACCTTC.

The chain employs TRBV10-2 and TRBJ2-2; D unresolved. This CDR3 contains 15 residues. V was pared by 5 bases and J by 2 bases, with 12 bases between. Germline V gene data show CDR1 as WSHSY and CDR2 as SAAADI. CDR3 nucleotide sequence: TGCGCCAGCAGTTACCACATCCCCAACACCGGGGAGCTGTTTTTT. Protein sequence: CASSYHIPNTGELFF.